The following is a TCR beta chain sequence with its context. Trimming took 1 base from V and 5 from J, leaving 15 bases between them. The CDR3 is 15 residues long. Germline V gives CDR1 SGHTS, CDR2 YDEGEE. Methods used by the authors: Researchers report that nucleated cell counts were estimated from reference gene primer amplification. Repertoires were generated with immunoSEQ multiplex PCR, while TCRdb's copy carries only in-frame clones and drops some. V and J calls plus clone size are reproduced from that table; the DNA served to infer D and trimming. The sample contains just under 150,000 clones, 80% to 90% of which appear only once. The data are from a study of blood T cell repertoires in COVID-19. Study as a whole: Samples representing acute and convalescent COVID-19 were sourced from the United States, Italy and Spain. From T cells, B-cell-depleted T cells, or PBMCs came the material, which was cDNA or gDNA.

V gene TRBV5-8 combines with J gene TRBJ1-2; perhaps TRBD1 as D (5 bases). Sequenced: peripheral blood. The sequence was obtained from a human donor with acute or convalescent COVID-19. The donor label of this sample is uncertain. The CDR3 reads CASSLSLTDIYGYTF. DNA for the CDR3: TGTGCCAGCAGCTTGTCCTTGACAGATATATATGGCTACACCTTC.